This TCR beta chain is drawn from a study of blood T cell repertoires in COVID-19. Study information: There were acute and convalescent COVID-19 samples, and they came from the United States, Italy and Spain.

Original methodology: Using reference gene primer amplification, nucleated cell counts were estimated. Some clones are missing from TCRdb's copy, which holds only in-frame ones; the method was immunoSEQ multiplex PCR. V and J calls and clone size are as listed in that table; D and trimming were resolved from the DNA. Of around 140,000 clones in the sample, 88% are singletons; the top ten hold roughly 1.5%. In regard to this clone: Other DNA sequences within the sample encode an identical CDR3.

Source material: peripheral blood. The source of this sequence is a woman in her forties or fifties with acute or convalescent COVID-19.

The CDR3, as DNA: TGTGCCAGCAGTTCACAGGGTCGGACTGAAGCTTTCTTT. As protein: CASSSQGRTEAFF. V and J are TRBV27 and TRBJ1-1; perhaps TRBD1 as D (6 bases). The CDR3 sequence is 13 residues long. Looked up from germline, CDR1 is MNHEY and CDR2 is SMNVEV (reference sequence). V lost 4 bases, J lost 5 bases, and 11 bases lay in between.